This T cell receptor (beta chain) came from a study of blood T cells in healthy people across ages. The CDR3 length is 13 residues. With V trimmed by 6 bases and J by 7 bases, 8 bases remained unmatched. Germline CDR1 SGHKS, CDR2 YYEKEE (reference sequence). Only one count was recorded for this clonotype. Sample-barcoded 5' priming and a J-beta primer mix drove a second PCR of about 6 to 11 cycles. TCRdb re-called the 5' RACE reads through MiXCR, storing one row per CDR3 protein. The table shows about 780,000 distinct CDR3 sequences, with roughly 26% occurring only once. These data also formed part of another study, on T cells of mothers and their children.

The chain employs TRBV5-5 and TRBJ1-2, with TRBD1 matching 8 bases. This sequence was found in a boy younger than 18 in good health. The sample taken for sequencing was blood. The CDR3 sequence is CASTGQGGSGYTF. As DNA, the CDR3 is TGTGCCAGCACCGGACAGGGAGGAAGTGGCTACACCTTC. The full variable domain, with the rest looked up from reference TRBV5-5 and TRBJ1-2, is DAGVTQSPTHLIKTRGQQVTLRCSPISGHKSVSWYQQVLGQGPQFIFQYYEKEERGRGNFPDRFSARQFPNYSSELNVNALLLGDSALYLCASTGQGGSGYTFGSGTRLTVV.